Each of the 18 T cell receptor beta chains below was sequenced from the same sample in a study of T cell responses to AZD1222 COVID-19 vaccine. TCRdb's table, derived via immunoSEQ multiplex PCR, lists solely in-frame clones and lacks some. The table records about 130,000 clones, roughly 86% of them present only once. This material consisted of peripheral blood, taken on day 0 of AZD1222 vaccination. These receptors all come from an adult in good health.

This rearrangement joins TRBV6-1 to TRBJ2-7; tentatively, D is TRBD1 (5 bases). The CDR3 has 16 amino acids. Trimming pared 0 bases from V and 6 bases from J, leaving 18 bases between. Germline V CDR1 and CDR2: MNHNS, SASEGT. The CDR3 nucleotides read TGTGCCAGCAGTGAAGCGCTTCGAAGGGGAATGGGCGAGCAGTACTTC. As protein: CASSEALRRGMGEQYF.

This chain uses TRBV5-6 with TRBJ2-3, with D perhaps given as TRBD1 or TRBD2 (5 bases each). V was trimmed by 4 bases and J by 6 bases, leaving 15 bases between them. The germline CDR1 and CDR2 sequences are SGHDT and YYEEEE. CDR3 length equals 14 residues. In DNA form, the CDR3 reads TGTGCCAGCAGCCGAAACAGGTGGGGGGATACGCAGTATTTT. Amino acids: CASSRNRWGDTQYF.

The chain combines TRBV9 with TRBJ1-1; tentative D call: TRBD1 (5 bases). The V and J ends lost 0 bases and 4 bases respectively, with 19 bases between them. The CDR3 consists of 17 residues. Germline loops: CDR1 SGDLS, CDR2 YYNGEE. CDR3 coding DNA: TGTGCCAGCAGCGTAGGAGGGGCCATGGGTGCCGGCACTGAAGCTTTCTTT. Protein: CASSVGGAMGAGTEAFF.

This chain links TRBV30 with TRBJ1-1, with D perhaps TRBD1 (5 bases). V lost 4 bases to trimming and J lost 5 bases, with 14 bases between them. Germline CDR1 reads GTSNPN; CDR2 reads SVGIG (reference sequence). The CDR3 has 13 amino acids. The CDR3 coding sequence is TGTGCCTGGAACCCCCAGGGAGGTACTGAAGCTTTCTTT. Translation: CAWNPQGGTEAFF.

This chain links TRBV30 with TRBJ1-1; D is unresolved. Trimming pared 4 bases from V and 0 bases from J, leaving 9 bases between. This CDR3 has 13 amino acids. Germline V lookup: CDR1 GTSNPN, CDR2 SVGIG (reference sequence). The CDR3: CAWIPGMNTEAFF. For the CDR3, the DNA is TGTGCCTGGATCCCGGGAATGAACACTGAAGCTTTCTTT. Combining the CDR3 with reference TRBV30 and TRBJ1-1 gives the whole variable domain SQTIHQWPATLVQPVGSPLSLECTVEGTSNPNLYWYRQAAGRGLQLLFYSVGIGQISSEVPQNLSASRPQDRQFILSSKKLLLSDSGFYLCAWIPGMNTEAFFGQGTRLTVV.

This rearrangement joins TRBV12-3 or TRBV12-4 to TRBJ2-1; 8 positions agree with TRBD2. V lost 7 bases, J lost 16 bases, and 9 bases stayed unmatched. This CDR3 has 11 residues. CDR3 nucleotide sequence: TGTGCCAGCACCTCCGGGGGGGCCCAATTCTTC. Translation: CASTSGGAQFF.

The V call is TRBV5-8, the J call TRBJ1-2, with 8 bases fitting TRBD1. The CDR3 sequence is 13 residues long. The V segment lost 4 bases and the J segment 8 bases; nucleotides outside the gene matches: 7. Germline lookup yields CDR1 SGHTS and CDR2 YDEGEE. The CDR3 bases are TGTGCCAGCAGCCCTCGGACAGGGAGCGGCTACACCTTC. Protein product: CASSPRTGSGYTF.

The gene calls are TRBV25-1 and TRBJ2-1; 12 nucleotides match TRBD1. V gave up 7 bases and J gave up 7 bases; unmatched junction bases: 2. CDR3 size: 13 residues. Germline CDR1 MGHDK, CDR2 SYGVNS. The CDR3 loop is CASTGQGANEQFF. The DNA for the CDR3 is TGTGCCAGCACGGGACAGGGGGCGAATGAGCAGTTCTTC.

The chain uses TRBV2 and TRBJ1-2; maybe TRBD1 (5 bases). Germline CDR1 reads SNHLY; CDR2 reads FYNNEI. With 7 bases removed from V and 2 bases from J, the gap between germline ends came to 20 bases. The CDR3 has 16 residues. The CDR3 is CASTPGDNRMNYGYTF. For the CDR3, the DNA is TGTGCCAGCACCCCCGGGGATAACAGGATGAACTATGGCTACACCTTC.

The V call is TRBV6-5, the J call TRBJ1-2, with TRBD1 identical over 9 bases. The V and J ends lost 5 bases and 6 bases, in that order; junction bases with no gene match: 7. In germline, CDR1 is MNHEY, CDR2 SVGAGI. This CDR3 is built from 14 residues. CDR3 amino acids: CASSRRDRAHGYTF. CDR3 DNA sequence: TGTGCCAGCAGTCGCCGGGACAGGGCCCATGGCTACACCTTC.

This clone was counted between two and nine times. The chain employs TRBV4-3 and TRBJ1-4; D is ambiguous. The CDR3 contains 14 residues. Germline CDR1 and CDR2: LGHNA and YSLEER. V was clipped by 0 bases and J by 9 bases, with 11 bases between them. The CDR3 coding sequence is TGCGCCAGCAGCCAAGATATGGGGTTGCAAAAACTGTTTTTT. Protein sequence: CASSQDMGLQKLFF.

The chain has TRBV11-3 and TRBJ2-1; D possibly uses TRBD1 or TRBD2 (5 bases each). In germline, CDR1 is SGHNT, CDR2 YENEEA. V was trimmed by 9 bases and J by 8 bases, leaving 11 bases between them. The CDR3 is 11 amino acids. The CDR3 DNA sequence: TGTGCCAGTGGGGGTGGGGATGAGCAGTTCTTC. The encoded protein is CASGGGDEQFF. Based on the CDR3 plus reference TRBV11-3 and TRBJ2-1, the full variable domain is EAGVVQSPRYKIIEKKQPVAFWCNPISGHNTLYWYLQNLGQGPELLIRYENEEAVDDSQLPKDRFSAERLKGVDSTLKIQPAELGDSAVYLCASGGGDEQFFGPGTRLTVL.

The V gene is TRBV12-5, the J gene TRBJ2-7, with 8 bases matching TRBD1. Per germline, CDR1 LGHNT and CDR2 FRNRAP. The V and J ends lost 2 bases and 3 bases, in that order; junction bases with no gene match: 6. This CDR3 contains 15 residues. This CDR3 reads CASGLPGQGDYEQYF. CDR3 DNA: TGTGCTAGTGGTTTGCCTGGACAGGGAGACTACGAGCAGTACTTC.

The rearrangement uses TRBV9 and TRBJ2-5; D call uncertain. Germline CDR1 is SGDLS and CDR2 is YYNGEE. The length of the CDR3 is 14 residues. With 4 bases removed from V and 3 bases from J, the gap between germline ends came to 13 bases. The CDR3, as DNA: TGTGCCAGCAGCACCCGGCCGGATAAAGAGACCCAGTACTTC. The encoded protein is CASSTRPDKETQYF.

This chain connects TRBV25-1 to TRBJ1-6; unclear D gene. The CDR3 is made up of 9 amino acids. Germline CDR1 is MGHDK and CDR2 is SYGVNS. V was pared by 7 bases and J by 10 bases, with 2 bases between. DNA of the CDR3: TGTGCCAGCAACTCACCCCTCCACTTT. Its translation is CASNSPLHF.

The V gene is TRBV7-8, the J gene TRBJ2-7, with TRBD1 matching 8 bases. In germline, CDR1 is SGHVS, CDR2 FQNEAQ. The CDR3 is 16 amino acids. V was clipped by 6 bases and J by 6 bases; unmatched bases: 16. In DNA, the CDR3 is TGTGCCAGCAGACGAGGGCGCGGACAGGGACATGGCGAGCAGTACTTC. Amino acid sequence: CASRRGRGQGHGEQYF. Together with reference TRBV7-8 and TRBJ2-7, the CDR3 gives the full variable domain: GAGVSQSPRYKVAKRGQDVALRCDPISGHVSLFWYQQALGQGPEFLTYFQNEAQLDKSGLPSDRFFAERPEGSVSTLKIQRTQQEDSAVYLCASRRGRGQGHGEQYFGPGTRLTVT.

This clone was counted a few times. CDR3 sequence reads: CASRRSQPQHF. The DNA for the CDR3 is TGTGCCAGCAGGAGGAGTCAGCCCCAGCATTTT. The chain combines TRBV2 with TRBJ1-5, with D unclear. Per germline, CDR1 SNHLY and CDR2 FYNNEI. The CDR3 consists of 11 residues. Between the trimmed V and J ends, which lost 6 bases and 6 bases, there was a span of 6 bases.

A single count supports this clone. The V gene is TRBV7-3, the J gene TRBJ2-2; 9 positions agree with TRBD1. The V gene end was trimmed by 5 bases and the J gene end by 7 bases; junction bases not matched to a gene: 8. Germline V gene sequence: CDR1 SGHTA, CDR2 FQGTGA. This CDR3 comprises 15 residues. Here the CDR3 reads CASSPQGQGGGELFF. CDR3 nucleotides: TGTGCCAGCAGCCCCCAGGGACAGGGAGGCGGGGAGCTGTTTTTT.